The subject of this entry is one T cell receptor (beta chain). The assay was immunoSEQ multiplex PCR, and TCRdb's table has in-frame clones only and misses some. The data show some 220,000 clones, 83% seen once. The data stem from a study of blood T cell repertoires in COVID-19. Study overall: From T cells, B-cell-depleted T cells, or PBMCs came the material, which was cDNA or gDNA.

The length of the CDR3 is 15 residues. V gave up 2 bases and J gave up 2 bases, with 12 bases separating them. Germline values: CDR1 SNHLY, CDR2 FYNNEI. Seattle-derived patients entered the study during active infection and were followed longitudinally. This TCR was recovered from a woman in her 30s with COVID-19, enrolled during active disease. The sample comprised peripheral blood. The chain carries TRBV2 and TRBJ1-2; TRBD1 is a possible D gene (6 bases). CDR3 amino acids: CASSENLGANYGYTF. CDR3 DNA: TGTGCCAGCAGTGAAAACCTGGGGGCGAACTATGGCTACACCTTC.